This T cell receptor beta chain stems from a study of blood T cell repertoires in COVID-19. About the research overall: PBMCs, B-cell-depleted T cells, or T cells were the source of the cDNA or gDNA that made up the material.

Seattle patient enrollment occurred during active infection, with longitudinal follow-up thereafter. Per the authors' pipeline: Reference gene primer amplification gave nucleated cell count estimates. Only in-frame clones appear in the TCRdb table, and some are missing; sequencing was by immunoSEQ multiplex PCR. Clonal size and the V and J genes are those of that table, whereas D and trimming came from the DNA. The sample lists about 270,000 clones, less than 90% occurring once. Looked up from germline, CDR1 is SGDLS and CDR2 is YYNGEE. This CDR3 has 11 residues. V was cut by 3 bases and J by 3 bases, with 4 bases left in between.

The chain joins TRBV9 to TRBJ2-7; no firm D call. This receptor was taken from a woman aged 25 to 39 with COVID-19, enrolled during active disease. Sequencing was done on a sample of peripheral blood. The CDR3 bases are TGTGCCAGCAGCGCACACTACGAGCAGTACTTC. It yields the protein CASSAHYEQYF.